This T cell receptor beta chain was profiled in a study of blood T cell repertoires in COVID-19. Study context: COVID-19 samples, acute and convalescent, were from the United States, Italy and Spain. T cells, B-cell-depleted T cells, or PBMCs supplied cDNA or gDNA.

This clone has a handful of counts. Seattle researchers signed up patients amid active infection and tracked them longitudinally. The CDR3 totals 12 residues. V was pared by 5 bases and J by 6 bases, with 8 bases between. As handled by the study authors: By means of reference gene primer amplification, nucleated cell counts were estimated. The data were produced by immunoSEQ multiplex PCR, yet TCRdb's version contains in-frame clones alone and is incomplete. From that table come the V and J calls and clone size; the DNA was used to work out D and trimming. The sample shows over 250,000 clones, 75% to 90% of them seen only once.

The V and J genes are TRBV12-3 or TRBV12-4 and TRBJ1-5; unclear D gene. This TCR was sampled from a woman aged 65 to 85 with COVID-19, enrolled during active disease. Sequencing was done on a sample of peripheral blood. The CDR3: CASSDNIQPQHF. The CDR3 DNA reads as TGTGCCAGCAGTGACAATATTCAGCCCCAGCATTTT.